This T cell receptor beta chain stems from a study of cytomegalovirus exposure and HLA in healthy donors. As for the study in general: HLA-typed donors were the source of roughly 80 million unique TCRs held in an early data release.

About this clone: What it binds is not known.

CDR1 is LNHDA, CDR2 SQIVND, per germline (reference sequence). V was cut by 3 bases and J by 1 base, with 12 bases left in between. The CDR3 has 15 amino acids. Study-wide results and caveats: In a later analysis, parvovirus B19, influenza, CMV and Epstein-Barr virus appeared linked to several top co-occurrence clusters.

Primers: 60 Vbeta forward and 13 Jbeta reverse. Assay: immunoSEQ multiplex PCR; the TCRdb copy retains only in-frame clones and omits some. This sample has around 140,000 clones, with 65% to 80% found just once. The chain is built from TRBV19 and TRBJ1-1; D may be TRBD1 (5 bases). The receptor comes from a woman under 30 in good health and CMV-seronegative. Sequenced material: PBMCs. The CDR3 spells CASSMYGAKNTEAFF. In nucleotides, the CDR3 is TGTGCCAGTAGTATGTATGGGGCAAAGAACACTGAAGCTTTCTTT.